This T cell receptor (beta chain) was obtained from a study of shared T cell receptors in the human thymus. Assay used: immunoSEQ multiplex PCR; TCRdb lists only in-frame clones, some missing. The data contain about 710,000 clones, more than 75% of them singletons. Trimming cost V 4 bases and J 3 bases; bases outside gene matches: 5. Germline V gene lookup returns CDR1 SGHTA and CDR2 FQGTGA. The CDR3 runs to 16 residues. These data are also associated with another study on human thymus T cells. From that report: Infants, healthy and Finnish, who were having corrective surgery for congenital heart defects served as donors. Thymus specimens were resections from corrective heart surgery.

This receptor was taken from a boy younger than two with a congenital heart defect. J is TRBJ2-1 and V is TRBV7-3, with 11 bases matching TRBD2. Sequencing was performed on thymocytes. CDR3 amino acids: CASSSTGTSGYNEQFF. The CDR3 DNA reads TGTGCCAGCAGCTCCACCGGGACTAGCGGCTACAATGAGCAGTTCTTC. The whole variable domain, filled in from reference TRBV7-3 and TRBJ2-1, reads GAGVSQTPSNKVTEKGKYVELRCDPISGHTALYWYRQSLGQGPEFLIYFQGTGAADDSGLPNDRFFAVRPEGSVSTLKIQRTERGDSAVYLCASSSTGTSGYNEQFFGPGTRLTVL.